This T cell receptor beta chain is drawn from a study of CD8+CD57+ T cells in acquired aplastic anemia. CD8+CD57+ cell expansion, shown by flow cytometry, had occurred in the patients selected for sequencing. Using genomic DNA as the template, TCR beta VDJ and CDR3 profiling was carried out. TCRdb fed the reads into MiXCR, producing one record per CDR3 protein. The table has approximately 200,000 distinct CDR3 sequences, about half seen once. In germline, CDR1 is SGHTA, CDR2 FQGNSA. CDR3 size: 14 residues. Germline trimming cut 5 bases from V and 4 bases from J; bases unmatched to any gene: 6. This receptor was identified in a human donor with aplastic anemia. The specimen was sorted CD4+, CD8+, or CD8+CD57+ T cells (not recorded which) from PBMCs. J is TRBJ2-3 and V is TRBV7-2, with 7 bases lining up with TRBD2. The CDR3 bases are TGTGCCAGCAGCCCCCGACTAGCTTCAGATACGCAGTATTTT. Amino acids: CASSPRLASDTQYF.